This T cell receptor beta chain was sequenced for a study of tumor-infiltrating lymphocytes in primary liver carcinoma. Study summary: Among the tumors, stages were T1-T3 N0M0 and sizes roughly 4.2 to 10 cm.

Details on this clonotype: The antigen remains unidentified. The junction departs from the called germline gene at one end, perhaps through a read error.

Germline CDR1 is MNHEY and CDR2 is SVGAGI. This CDR3 comprises 17 residues. Co-extraction of both nucleic acids (RNA and DNA) used 20-30 mg of unsorted bulk tissue. The patients, who had chronic HBV infection, were treatment-naive (untreated). Making TCR beta cDNA involved 400 to 600 ng total RNA and a constant-region primer. Three nested multiplex PCR rounds of slightly modified ARM-PCR generated TCR beta libraries. The opening two PCR rounds, around 9 cycles each, paired TRBV1-TRBV30 forward primers with a C-beta reverse primer. From the multiplex PCR reads, TCRdb called clonotypes with MiXCR, one entry per CDR3 protein. Seen here are around 60,000 distinct CDR3 sequences, roughly two thirds observed once, and the top ten hold roughly 40%. General study points: Blood trailed tumors significantly in top-250-clone fraction (p = 0.039).

Sequenced input: liver tumor tissue from sampling region 4. Subset specified: tumor region T4, right-lateral pole. The chain has TRBV6-5 and TRBJ2-6, with 10 bases that match TRBD1. The sequence was collected from a man in his forties with primary liver carcinoma and hepatitis B virus infection. CDR3 sequence (DNA): TGTGCCAGTAGGTTGGGACAGGGGAGCTCTGGGGTCAACGTCCTGACTTTC. Amino acid sequence: CASRLGQGSSGVNVLTF.